This TCR beta chain comes out of a study of blood T cell repertoires in COVID-19. Study background: Nucleic acid was either cDNA or gDNA, and it came from T cells, B-cell-depleted T cells, or PBMCs.

TCRdb's table, derived via immunoSEQ multiplex PCR, lists solely in-frame clones and lacks some. The data contain some 140,000 clones, about 79% of them singletons. Germline-derived CDR1 and CDR2 are SGHTA and FQGNSA. The CDR3 runs to 16 residues. The V gene lost 1 base and the J gene lost 2 bases, with 12 bases spanning the gap. The sequence was collected from a woman aged 80 or older with acute or convalescent COVID-19. Specimen: peripheral blood. The chain carries TRBV7-2 and TRBJ1-5, with D maybe TRBD1 (5 bases). As DNA, the CDR3 is TGTGCCAGCAGCTTAGATGGGGGGGTTGGCAATCAGCCCCAGCATTTT. The encoded protein is CASSLDGGVGNQPQHF. The full variable domain, rest sourced from reference TRBV7-2 and TRBJ1-5, is GAGVSQSPSNKVTEKGKDVELRCDPISGHTALYWYRQSLGQGLEFLIYFQGNSAPDKSGLPSDRFSAERTGGSVSTLTIQRTQQEDSAVYLCASSLDGGVGNQPQHFGDGTRLSIL.